The 23 T cell receptor beta chains given below trace back to one sample, sequenced in a study of cytomegalovirus exposure and HLA in healthy donors. 13 Jbeta primers and 60 Vbeta primers were used for the PCR. The table came from immunoSEQ multiplex PCR; TCRdb's copy has only in-frame clones and leaves some out. The sample carries about 160,000 clones, roughly 80% recorded once. The source material was PBMCs. The receptors come from a male donor in good health and CMV-seropositive.

V and J are TRBV7-2 and TRBJ1-3, with TRBD1 matching over 9 bases. The CDR3 length is 17 residues. V dropped 4 bases and J dropped 2; count of bases not matched to a gene: 9. Germline V CDR1 and CDR2: SGHTA, FQGNSA. The CDR3 DNA follows: TGTGCCAGCAGCTGGACGACAGGGGGGTACCCTGGAAACACCATATATTTT. Protein product: CASSWTTGGYPGNTIYF.

The chain couples TRBV28 to TRBJ1-1, with D maybe TRBD1 (5 bases). This CDR3 contains 14 residues. V lost 11 bases and J 1 base, leaving 17 bases between the germline ends. The germline CDR1 and CDR2 sequences are MDHEN and SYDVKM. CDR3 in amino acids: CAGGGRGRNTEAFF. CDR3 in DNA: TGTGCCGGGGGGGGACGGGGCAGGAACACTGAAGCTTTCTTT.

The DNA for the CDR3 is TGTGCCAGCACTCCCCGGACAGTTTCACTCTCTGGGGCCAACGTCCTGACTTTC. Translating it yields CASTPRTVSLSGANVLTF. This chain connects TRBV2 to TRBJ2-6, with D perhaps matching TRBD1 (6 bases). Between the trimmed V and J ends, which lost 7 bases and 0 bases, there was a span of 19 bases. CDR3 length equals 18 residues. Germline V gene lookup returns CDR1 SNHLY and CDR2 FYNNEI.

This clone has only a few counts. This chain links TRBV9 with TRBJ2-1; D may be TRBD2 (6 bases). Germline lookup yields CDR1 SGDLS and CDR2 YYNGEE. CDR3 size: 17 residues. V was shortened by 0 bases and J by 9 bases, with 22 bases between the two germline ends. CDR3 region: CASSVEPTGDLGGEQFF. CDR3 sequence (DNA): TGTGCCAGCAGCGTAGAACCCACGGGAGACCTGGGTGGTGAGCAGTTCTTC.

The chain is built from TRBV5-1 and TRBJ2-1, with 8 bases matching TRBD1. V lost 3 bases to trimming and J lost 2 bases; unmatched junction nucleotides: 4. Germline loops: CDR1 SGHRS, CDR2 YFSETQ. The length of the CDR3 is 15 residues. CDR3 bases: TGCGCCAGCAGCTGGGACAGGATCCCCTACAATGAGCAGTTCTTC. Its translation: CASSWDRIPYNEQFF.

The V call is TRBV28, the J call TRBJ2-7, with TRBD2 matching over 7 bases. The CDR3 is made up of 15 amino acids. Germline V gives CDR1 MDHEN, CDR2 SYDVKM. Trimming took 3 bases from V and 4 from J; bases not matched to a gene: 9. The CDR3 DNA sequence: TGTGCCAGCAGTTTCTCGATAGCGGGTGTTTACGAGCAGTACTTC. Its translation is CASSFSIAGVYEQYF.

The chain is built from TRBV18 and TRBJ1-3, with unresolved D. Trimming removed 0 bases at V and 5 bases at J, with 8 bases between. Germline V CDR1 and CDR2: KGHSH, LQKENI. CDR3 length: 14 amino acids. DNA for the CDR3: TGTGCCAGCTCACCACCGACCAGGAGAAACACCATATATTTT. Its translation is CASSPPTRRNTIYF.

The chain links TRBV5-4 to TRBJ2-3, with 9 bases that match TRBD1. Germline trimming cut 0 bases from V and 4 bases from J; bases unmatched to any gene: 6. Germline values: CDR1 SGHNT, CDR2 YYREEE (reference sequence). This CDR3 comprises 16 residues. The CDR3 coding sequence is TGTGCCAGCAGCTTGGCCAGGGGACAGGGTTCAGATACGCAGTATTTT. This gives the protein CASSLARGQGSDTQYF.

This chain connects TRBV28 to TRBJ1-1; D might be TRBD1 (5 bases). The length of the CDR3 is 15 residues. The germline V gene encodes CDR1 MDHEN and CDR2 SYDVKM. V was clipped by 5 bases and J by 3 bases, with 16 bases between them. The CDR3 nucleotides are TGTGCCAGCAGTCCCGGCAGTTCGGGGGACACTGAAGCTTTCTTT. It translates to CASSPGSSGDTEAFF.

The chain couples TRBV18 to TRBJ2-5, with D possibly matching TRBD2 (5 bases). The DNA end is a closer match to TRBJ2-7, so the J assignment may be wrong. Per germline, CDR1 KGHSH and CDR2 LQKENI. The CDR3 is made up of 14 amino acids. CDR3 nucleotides: TGTGCCAGCTCACCACGGGAGTCCCTGGACGAGCAGTACTTC. This codes for CASSPRESLDEQYF.

The chain joins TRBV5-1 to TRBJ2-4; possibly TRBD2 for D (6 bases). The CDR3 totals 15 residues. Deletions cut 0 bases from V and 6 bases from J, with 13 bases between. CDR1 and CDR2 from the germline V gene are SGHRS and YFSETQ. As DNA, the CDR3 is TGCGCCAGCAGCTTGGTCGGGGGAGCTAGAAACATTCAGTACTTC. Its translation: CASSLVGGARNIQYF.

The V gene is TRBV9, the J gene TRBJ2-3; D ambiguous. V lost 3 bases, J lost 4 bases, and 15 bases lay in between. The germline V gene has CDR1 SGDLS and CDR2 YYNGEE. This CDR3 has 15 amino acids. The chain's CDR3 is CASSGRSLLSDTQYF. Written as DNA, the CDR3 is TGTGCCAGCAGCGGGAGAAGCCTCCTCTCAGATACGCAGTATTTT.

The gene calls are TRBV27 and TRBJ1-5; the match to TRBD1 covers 7 bases. The CDR3 is made up of 13 amino acids. Germline V gene data show CDR1 as MNHEY and CDR2 as SMNVEV (reference sequence). V gave up 10 bases and J gave up 2 bases; unmatched junction bases: 5. The CDR3 region is CATKGQGNQPQHF. Written as DNA, the CDR3 is TGTGCCACCAAAGGACAGGGCAATCAGCCCCAGCATTTT.

The chain joins TRBV10-1 to TRBJ2-1; possibly TRBD1 for D (6 bases). The CDR3 is 14 amino acids. The ends were cut back, 5 bases at V and 8 bases at J, with 16 bases in the middle. Germline CDR1 and CDR2: WNHNN and SYGVQD (reference sequence). The CDR3 region has the DNA TGCGCCAGCAGTAGCATTAGGGGGACCGATGAGCAGTTCTTC. It yields the protein CASSSIRGTDEQFF.

This rearrangement joins TRBV10-1 to TRBJ2-7; 10 bases are shared with TRBD1. The CDR3 contains 14 residues. Germline V gene lookup returns CDR1 WNHNN and CDR2 SYGVQD (reference sequence). The V and J ends lost 5 bases and 5 bases, in that order; junction bases with no gene match: 6. The CDR3 DNA reads as TGCGCCAGCAGTCGTGCCGGGACAGGGGACGAGCAGTACTTC. The encoded protein is CASSRAGTGDEQYF.

This sequence joins TRBV30 and TRBJ2-5, with 7 bases that match TRBD2. Looked up from germline, CDR1 is GTSNPN and CDR2 is SVGIG (reference sequence). The CDR3 extends over 16 amino acids. V shed 2 bases and J 0 bases; nucleotides not matched to a gene: 9. CDR3 bases: TGTGCCTGGAGTTTAGCGGGTAGTACGTACCAAGAGACCCAGTACTTC. It translates to CAWSLAGSTYQETQYF.

This CDR3 is CASSYGTNTDTQYF. CDR3 bases: TGTGCCAGCAGTTACGGCACCAACACAGATACGCAGTATTTT. The chain uses TRBV6-5 and TRBJ2-3; D not resolved. CDR3 length: 14 residues. The V and J ends lost 2 bases and 2 bases respectively, with 8 bases between them. Germline V gene sequence: CDR1 MNHEY, CDR2 SVGAGI.

The table lists this clone with a few counts. The chain uses TRBV4-3 and TRBJ2-7; D is undetermined. The germline V gene encodes CDR1 LGHNA and CDR2 YSLEER. The CDR3 is 16 amino acids. V was pared by 4 bases and J by 0 bases, with 16 bases between. This chain's CDR3 is CASSRYLSPSSYEQYF. The CDR3 DNA is TGCGCCAGCAGCCGATATTTGAGTCCGAGCTCCTACGAGCAGTACTTC.

The V gene is TRBV15, the J gene TRBJ1-5; 7 nucleotides line up with TRBD1. The trim removed 0 bases at V and 9 bases at J, leaving 8 bases unmatched. The CDR3 consists of 15 residues. Germline CDR1 reads LNHNV; CDR2 reads YYDKDF (reference sequence). The CDR3 DNA reads TGTGCCACCAGCAGAGATCAGGGGGGCAACGTGCCCCAGCATTTT. This sequence encodes CATSRDQGGNVPQHF.

The chain uses TRBV19 and TRBJ1-2, with a weak D call TRBD1 (6 bases). Germline V CDR1 and CDR2: LNHDA, SQIVND (reference sequence). This CDR3 has 14 residues. Trimming stripped 1 base from V and 9 bases from J, with 15 bases between. DNA of the CDR3: TGTGCCAGTAGTATAGGTGGGGGACACCGGAGCTACACCTTC. As protein: CASSIGGGHRSYTF.

The V gene is TRBV4-3, the J gene TRBJ2-7, with 12 bases identical to TRBD2. V lost 0 bases to trimming and J lost 0 bases; unmatched junction nucleotides: 9. The CDR3 sequence is 19 residues long. Germline lookup yields CDR1 LGHNA and CDR2 YSLEER. CDR3 sequence: CASSQDGWTSGASSYEQYF. The CDR3 DNA sequence: TGCGCCAGCAGCCAAGATGGATGGACTAGCGGGGCAAGCTCCTACGAGCAGTACTTC.

This sequence joins TRBV5-4 and TRBJ1-2, with no clear D. CDR1 SGHNT and CDR2 YYREEE come from the germline V gene (reference sequence). V shed 0 bases and J shed 3 bases, with 12 bases lying between them. This CDR3 comprises 15 residues. DNA of the CDR3: TGTGCCAGCAGCTTGGCCGTCGGTTTGGACTATGGCTACACCTTC. This encodes CASSLAVGLDYGYTF.

The chain employs TRBV28 and TRBJ2-7; TRBD1 matches 7 bases. This CDR3 region has 16 residues. CDR1 MDHEN and CDR2 SYDVKM come from the germline V gene. V shed 2 bases and J 3 bases; nucleotides not matched to a gene: 10. The CDR3: CASSLRIGPGGYEQYF. The DNA for the CDR3 is TGTGCCAGCAGTTTAAGAATCGGGCCAGGGGGCTACGAGCAGTACTTC. Based on the CDR3 plus reference TRBV28 and TRBJ2-7, the full variable domain is DVKVTQSSRYLVKRTGEKVFLECVQDMDHENMFWYRQDPGLGLRLIYFSYDVKMKEKGDIPEGYSVSREKKERFSLILESASTNQTSMYLCASSLRIGPGGYEQYFGPGTRLTVT.